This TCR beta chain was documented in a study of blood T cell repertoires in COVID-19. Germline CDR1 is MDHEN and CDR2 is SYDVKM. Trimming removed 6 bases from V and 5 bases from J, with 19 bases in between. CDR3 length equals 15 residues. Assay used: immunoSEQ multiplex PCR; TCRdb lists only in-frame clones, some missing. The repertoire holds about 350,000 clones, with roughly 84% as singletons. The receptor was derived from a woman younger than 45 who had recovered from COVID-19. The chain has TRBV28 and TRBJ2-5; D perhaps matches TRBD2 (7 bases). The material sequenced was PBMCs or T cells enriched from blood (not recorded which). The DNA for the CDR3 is TGTGCCAGCAGCGAACCTAGCGGAGGGGGGGAGACCCAGTACTTC. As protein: CASSEPSGGGETQYF.